The rows below give T cell receptor beta chains drawn from one sample of a study of T cell responses to AZD1222 COVID-19 vaccine. Repertoires were generated with immunoSEQ multiplex PCR, while TCRdb's copy carries only in-frame clones and drops some. This sample has approximately 140,000 clones; 90% to 95% occur once, and the top ten carry more than 0.85%. Sequencing used peripheral blood, obtained on day 0 of MenACWY control vaccination. The source of these receptors is an adult in good health. CDR3s include the opening cysteine and the closing phenylalanine or tryptophan. The order of the fields is clone size, V gene, J gene, D gene, CDR3 DNA, CDR3 protein. The D gene is left open where the match is weak. Clone size appears in some rows only: once, few, many, or a class for an expanded clone.

NA	TRBV2	TRBJ1-2	NA	TGTGCCAGCACTACGTTTTCCCCCCTCCATCATCCCAATGGCTATGGCTACACCTTC	CASTTFSPLHHPNGYGYTF
NA	TRBV6-5	TRBJ1-2	NA	TGTGCCAGCGGAAGAAAGATAGGGGCGGACTATGGCTACACCTTC	CASGRKIGADYGYTF
NA	TRBV19	TRBJ2-6	TRBD1	TGTGCCAGTAGTCCTAGACAGGGGGCATGGGGCTCTGGGGCCAACGTCCTGACTTTC	CASSPRQGAWGSGANVLTF
NA	TRBV2	TRBJ2-7	TRBD2	TGTGCCAGCAGCGTCGGACTAGCGGGAGCCGGGGAGCAGTACTTC	CASSVGLAGAGEQYF
NA	TRBV5-6	TRBJ1-1	NA	TGTGCCAGCAGCTTCCGCCCGGGGATCAACACTGAAGCTTTCTTT	CASSFRPGINTEAFF
once	TRBV7-9	TRBJ2-1	NA	TGTGCCAGCAGCTCCGCCGGGCCGAGGAATGAGCAGTTCTTC	CASSSAGPRNEQFF
once	TRBV9	TRBJ1-2	TRBD1	TGTGCCAGCAGCGAAGAAACAGGGGCGGTCTATGGCTACACCTTC	CASSEETGAVYGYTF
NA	TRBV3-1/TRBV3-2	TRBJ2-7	TRBD2	TGTGCCAGCAGCCATAGCGGGAGTTCCAACGAGCAGTACTTC	CASSHSGSSNEQYF
NA	TRBV29-1	TRBJ1-4	NA	TGCAGCGTTTATAGGACCTCCGATGAAAAACTGTTTTTT	CSVYRTSDEKLFF
few	TRBV19	TRBJ1-1	NA	TGTGCCAGTAGTATGGTGAACACTGAAGCTTTCTTT	CASSMVNTEAFF
NA	TRBV27	TRBJ2-1	NA	TGTGCCAGCAGTTTGAACTCCTACAATGAGCAGTTCTTC	CASSLNSYNEQFF
NA	TRBV28	TRBJ1-3	NA	TGTGCCAGCACGTTCTCTGGAAACACCATATATTTT	CASTFSGNTIYF
once	TRBV6-5	TRBJ1-2	NA	TGTGCCAGCAGTTCAAGGACGGATGGATCCTATGGCTACACCTTC	CASSSRTDGSYGYTF
NA	TRBV29-1	TRBJ1-5	NA	TGCAGCGTTGGCGAACTCAATCAGCCCCAGCATTTT	CSVGELNQPQHF
NA	TRBV9	TRBJ2-5	NA	TGTGCCAGCAGCGTAGGTGGGACCCTCCAAGAGACCCAGTACTTC	CASSVGGTLQETQYF
NA	TRBV6-2/TRBV6-3	TRBJ1-1	NA	TGTGCCAGCAGTTGGCGACACCCCGACGGGAACACTGAAGCTTTCTTT	CASSWRHPDGNTEAFF
NA	TRBV6-4	TRBJ2-3	NA	TGTGCCAGCAGTGACTCGACGGTTTCGGGAACGACAGATACGCAGTATTTT	CASSDSTVSGTTDTQYF
NA	TRBV2	TRBJ1-4	NA	TGTGCCAGCAGCCCCCGGGAGGAGGAAAAACTGTTTTTT	CASSPREEEKLFF
NA	TRBV5-8	TRBJ1-1	NA	TGTGCCAGCAGCTGGGCTCAGGGGACTATGAACACTGAAGCTTTCTTT	CASSWAQGTMNTEAFF
few	TRBV7-2	TRBJ1-2	TRBD1	TGTGCCAGCAGCTTTAAGGCACCGGGACAGGGTAATGGCTACACCTTC	CASSFKAPGQGNGYTF
NA	TRBV19	TRBJ1-5	TRBD1	TGTGCCAGTAGCCGGGACAGGGTCGGTCAGCCCCAGCATTTT	CASSRDRVGQPQHF
NA	TRBV4-3	TRBJ1-5	NA	TGCGCCAGCAGCCCCCGTGAAGGTAATCAGCCCCAGCATTTT	CASSPREGNQPQHF
NA	TRBV2	TRBJ1-2	TRBD1	TGTGCCAGCAGACGGGACAGGGAAGATGGCTACACCTTC	CASRRDREDGYTF
NA	TRBV6-5	TRBJ1-5	NA	TGTGCCAGCAGTTACGGGAATAGCAATCAGCCCCAGCATTTT	CASSYGNSNQPQHF
NA	TRBV29-1	TRBJ1-1	TRBD1	TGCAGCGTGGGGACAGCAGCCCTGAACACTGAAGCTTTCTTT	CSVGTAALNTEAFF
NA	TRBV9	TRBJ1-3	NA	TGTGCCAGCAGCGTGACAGACTCTGGAAACACCATATATTTT	CASSVTDSGNTIYF
NA	TRBV2	TRBJ1-1	NA	TGTGCCAGCAGTGAGTTCCTTCCCATCTCGAACACTGAAGCTTTCTTT	CASSEFLPISNTEAFF
NA	TRBV3-1/TRBV3-2	TRBJ1-2	NA	TGTGCCAGCAGCCCCCTAGGGGACCCCTACACCTTC	CASSPLGDPYTF
NA	TRBV28	TRBJ2-1	TRBD2	TGTGCCAGCAGTGCCGCCAGGGAGACTAGCGGGAGCTATGAGCAGTTCTTC	CASSAARETSGSYEQFF
NA	TRBV6-4	TRBJ2-2	TRBD2	TGTGCCAGCAGTGACTCTACTAGCGGGATATCCGGGGAGCTGTTTTTT	CASSDSTSGISGELFF
NA	TRBV7-8	TRBJ1-5	NA	TGTGCCAGCAGCTTAGCCGCGGTATTTAGCAATCAGCCCCAGCATTTT	CASSLAAVFSNQPQHF
NA	TRBV9	TRBJ2-3	TRBD2	TGTGCCAGCAGCGTAGAGCGGGAGGGCCGAGATACGCAGTATTTT	CASSVEREGRDTQYF
NA	TRBV3-1/TRBV3-2	TRBJ1-4	TRBD1	TGTGCCAGCAGCTCGCTTATGACAGGGGGGGGTGAAAAACTGTTTTTT	CASSSLMTGGGEKLFF
NA	TRBV7-9	TRBJ2-5	TRBD1	TGTGCCAGCAGCTCCCAGAAAGACAGGGCCAAGACCCAGTACTTC	CASSSQKDRAKTQYF
once	TRBV24-1	TRBJ1-5	TRBD1	TGTGCCACCAATTCCGGGACAGGGGGAAATCAGCCCCAGCATTTT	CATNSGTGGNQPQHF
NA	TRBV15	TRBJ1-4	NA	TGTGCCACCCGGGCGGCGGGCGGCGGTGAAAAACTGTTTTTT	CATRAAGGGEKLFF
few	TRBV7-8	TRBJ1-2	NA	TGTGCCAGCAGCCCCCCTAGGTCTGGGGGCCCTAACTATGGCTACACCTTC	CASSPPRSGGPNYGYTF
NA	TRBV2	TRBJ1-2	TRBD1	TGTGCCAGCAGTGAAACGAGGATAGGCTCGGAGGGACAGGGGGTTCTCCGGTACTATGGCTACACCTTC	CASSETRIGSEGQGVLRYYGYTF
NA	TRBV10-1	TRBJ1-2	NA	TGCGCCAGCAGTGAGACAGGGCTCTATGGCTACACCTTC	CASSETGLYGYTF
once	TRBV30	TRBJ1-6	NA	TGTGCCTGGGCGAACCTTGGCGGGAATTCACCCCTCCACTTT	CAWANLGGNSPLHF
few	TRBV2	TRBJ2-2	NA	TGTGCCAGCACCGATGGGGGGCGGACCGGGGAGCTGTTTTTT	CASTDGGRTGELFF
once	TRBV7-9	TRBJ1-2	NA	TGTGCCAGTGGACGACAGGAGGCGAACTATGGCTACACCTTC	CASGRQEANYGYTF
NA	TRBV5-4	TRBJ1-5	TRBD1	TGTGCCAGCAGCTCGGACAGGGGATCCCCTACTAGCAATCAGCCCCAGCATTTT	CASSSDRGSPTSNQPQHF
NA	TRBV6-5	TRBJ1-2	NA	TGTGCCAGTCGGACTTTATATGGCTACACCTTC	CASRTLYGYTF
NA	TRBV5-1	TRBJ2-3	NA	TGCGCCAGCAGGTCACGCCAAGGCCCAGATACGCAGTATTTT	CASRSRQGPDTQYF
NA	TRBV28	TRBJ1-2	NA	TGTGCCAGCACTACCCTTCGGGGGACCCAGGTTTACGATGGCTACACCTTC	CASTTLRGTQVYDGYTF
NA	TRBV10-3	TRBJ1-1	NA	TGTGCCATCACGGTGACAGGTTCCAACACTGAAGCTTTCTTT	CAITVTGSNTEAFF
few	TRBV21-1	TRBJ2-5	NA	TGTGCCAGCAGCAAAGCTGGCAGGGCTACAGAGACCCAGTACTTC	CASSKAGRATETQYF
NA	TRBV25-1	TRBJ2-1	TRBD2	TGTGCCAGCAGTGATTCCCTCCTAGCGGGAGACTGGAATGAGCAGTTCTTC	CASSDSLLAGDWNEQFF
NA	TRBV6-6	TRBJ1-1	NA	TGTGCCAGCAGTCAGAGGGCCTTGGTGGGAGCTTTCTTT	CASSQRALVGAFF
few	TRBV28	TRBJ2-7	NA	TGTGCCAGCAGTTTAAGGTACGAGCAGTACTTC	CASSLRYEQYF
NA	TRBV29-1	TRBJ2-5	NA	TGCAGCGTTGTCAGGCTAGCCCCAGAGACCCAGTACTTC	CSVVRLAPETQYF
NA	TRBV2	TRBJ1-6	TRBD1	TGTGCCAGCAGTGGACAGGGGACTCATAATTCACCCCTCCACTTT	CASSGQGTHNSPLHF
NA	TRBV18	TRBJ2-7	TRBD2	TGTGCCAGCTCACCTAGCGGGACCACCTACGAGCAGTACTTC	CASSPSGTTYEQYF
NA	TRBV4-1	TRBJ2-7	TRBD1	TGCGCCAGCAGCCAACCTGGGACAGGAATCCCCGAGCAGTACTTC	CASSQPGTGIPEQYF